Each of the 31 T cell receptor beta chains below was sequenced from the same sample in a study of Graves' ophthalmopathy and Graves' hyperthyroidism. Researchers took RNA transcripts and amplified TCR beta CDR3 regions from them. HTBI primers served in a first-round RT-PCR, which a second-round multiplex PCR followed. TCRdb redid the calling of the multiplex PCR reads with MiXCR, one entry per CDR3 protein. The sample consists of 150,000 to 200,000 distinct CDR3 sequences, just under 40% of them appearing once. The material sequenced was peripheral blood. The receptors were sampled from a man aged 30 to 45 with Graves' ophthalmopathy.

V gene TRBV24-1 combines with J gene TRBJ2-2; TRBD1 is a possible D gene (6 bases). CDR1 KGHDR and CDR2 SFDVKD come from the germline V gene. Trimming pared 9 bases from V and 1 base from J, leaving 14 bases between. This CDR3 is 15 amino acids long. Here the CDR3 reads CATQTQGMNTGELFF. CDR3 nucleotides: TGTGCCACCCAAACACAGGGCATGAACACCGGGGAGCTGTTTTTT.

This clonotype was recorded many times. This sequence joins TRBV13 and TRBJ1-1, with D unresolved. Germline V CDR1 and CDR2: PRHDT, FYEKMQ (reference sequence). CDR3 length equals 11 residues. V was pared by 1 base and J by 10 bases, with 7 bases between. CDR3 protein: CASSLASRAFF. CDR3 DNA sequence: TGTGCCAGCAGCTTAGCGTCTCGAGCTTTCTTT.

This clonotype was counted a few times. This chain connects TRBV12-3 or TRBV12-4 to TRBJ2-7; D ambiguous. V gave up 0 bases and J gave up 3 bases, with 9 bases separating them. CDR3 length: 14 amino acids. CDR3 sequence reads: CASSLAGPFYEQYF. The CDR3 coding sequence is TGTGCCAGCAGTTTAGCAGGTCCATTCTACGAGCAGTACTTC.

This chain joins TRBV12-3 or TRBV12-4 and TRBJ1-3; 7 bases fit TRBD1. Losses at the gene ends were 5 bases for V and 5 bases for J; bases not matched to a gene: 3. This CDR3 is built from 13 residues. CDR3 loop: CASSETGRNTIYF. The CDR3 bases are TGTGCCAGCAGTGAGACAGGGAGAAACACCATATATTTT.

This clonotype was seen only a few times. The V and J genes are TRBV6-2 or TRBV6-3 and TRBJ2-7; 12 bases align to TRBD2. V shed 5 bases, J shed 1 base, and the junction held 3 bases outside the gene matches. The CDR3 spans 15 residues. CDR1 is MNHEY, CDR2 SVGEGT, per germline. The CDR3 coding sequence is TGTGCCAGCAGTACTACTAGCGGGAGGTCCTACGAGCAGTACTTC. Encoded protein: CASSTTSGRSYEQYF.

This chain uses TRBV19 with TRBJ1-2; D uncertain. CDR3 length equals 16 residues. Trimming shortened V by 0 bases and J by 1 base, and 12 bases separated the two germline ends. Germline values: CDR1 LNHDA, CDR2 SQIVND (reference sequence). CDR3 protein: CASSIDRGGNNYGYTF. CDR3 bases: TGTGCCAGTAGTATAGATCGGGGAGGGAATAACTATGGCTACACCTTC. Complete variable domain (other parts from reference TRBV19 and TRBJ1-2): DGGITQSPKYLFRKEGQNVTLSCEQNLNHDAMYWYRQDPGQGLRLIYYSQIVNDFQKGDIAEGYSVSREKKESFPLTVTSAQKNPTAFYLCASSIDRGGNNYGYTFGSGTRLTVV.

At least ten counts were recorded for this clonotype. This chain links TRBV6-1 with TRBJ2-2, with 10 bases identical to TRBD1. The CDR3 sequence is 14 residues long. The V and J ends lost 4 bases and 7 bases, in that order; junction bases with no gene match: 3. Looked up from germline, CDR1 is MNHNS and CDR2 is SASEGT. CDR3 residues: CASSVDRGHGELFF. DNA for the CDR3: TGTGCCAGCAGTGTTGACAGGGGGCACGGGGAGCTGTTTTTT.

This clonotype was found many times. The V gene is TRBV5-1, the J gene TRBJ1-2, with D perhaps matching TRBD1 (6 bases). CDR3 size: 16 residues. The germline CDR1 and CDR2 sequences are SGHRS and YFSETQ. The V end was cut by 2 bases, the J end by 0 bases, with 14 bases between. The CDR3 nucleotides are TGCGCCAGCAGCTTAAGAACAGGGTCTACTAACTATGGCTACACCTTC. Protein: CASSLRTGSTNYGYTF.

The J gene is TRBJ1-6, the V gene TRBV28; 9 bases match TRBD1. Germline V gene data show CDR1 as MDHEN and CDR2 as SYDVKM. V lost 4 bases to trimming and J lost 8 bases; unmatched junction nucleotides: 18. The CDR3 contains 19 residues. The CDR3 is CASSCQWDRDNQEDSPLHF. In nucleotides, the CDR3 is TGTGCCAGCAGTTGTCAGTGGGACAGGGATAACCAGGAGGATTCACCCCTCCACTTT.

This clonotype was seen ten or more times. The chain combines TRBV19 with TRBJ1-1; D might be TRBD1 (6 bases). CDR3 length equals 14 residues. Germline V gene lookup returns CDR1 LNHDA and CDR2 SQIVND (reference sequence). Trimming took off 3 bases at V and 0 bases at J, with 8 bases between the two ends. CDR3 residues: CASSMDRLNTEAFF. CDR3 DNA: TGTGCCAGTAGTATGGACAGATTGAACACTGAAGCTTTCTTT.

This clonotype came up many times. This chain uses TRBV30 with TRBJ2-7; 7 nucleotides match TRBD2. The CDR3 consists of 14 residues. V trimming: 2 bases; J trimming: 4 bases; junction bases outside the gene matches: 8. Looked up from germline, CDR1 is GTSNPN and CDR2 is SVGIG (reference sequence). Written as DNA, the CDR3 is TGTGCCTGGAGTCGGGCGACCGGGGGGTACGAGCAGTACTTC. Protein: CAWSRATGGYEQYF. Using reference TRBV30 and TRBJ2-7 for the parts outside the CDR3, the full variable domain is SQTIHQWPATLVQPVGSPLSLECTVEGTSNPNLYWYRQAAGRGLQLLFYSVGIGQISSEVPQNLSASRPQDRQFILSSKKLLLSDSGFYLCAWSRATGGYEQYFGPGTRLTVT.

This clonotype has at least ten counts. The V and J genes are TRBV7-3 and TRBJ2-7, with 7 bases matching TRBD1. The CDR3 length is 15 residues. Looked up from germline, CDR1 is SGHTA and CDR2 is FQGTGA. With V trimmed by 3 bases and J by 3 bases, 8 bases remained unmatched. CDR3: CASSLVGTAGYEQYF. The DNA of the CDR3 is TGTGCCAGCAGCTTGGTGGGGACAGCTGGCTACGAGCAGTACTTC.

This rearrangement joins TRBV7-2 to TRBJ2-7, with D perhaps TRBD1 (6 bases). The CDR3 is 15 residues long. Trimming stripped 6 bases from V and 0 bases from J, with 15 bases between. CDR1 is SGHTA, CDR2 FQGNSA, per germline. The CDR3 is CASSPFWDNSYEQYF. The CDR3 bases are TGTGCCAGCAGTCCCTTCTGGGACAACTCCTACGAGCAGTACTTC.

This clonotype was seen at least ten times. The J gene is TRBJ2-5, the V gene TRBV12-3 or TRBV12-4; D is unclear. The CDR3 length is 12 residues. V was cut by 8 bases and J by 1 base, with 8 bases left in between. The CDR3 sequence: CASHGVQETQYF. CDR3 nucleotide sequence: TGTGCCAGCCATGGGGTCCAAGAGACCCAGTACTTC.

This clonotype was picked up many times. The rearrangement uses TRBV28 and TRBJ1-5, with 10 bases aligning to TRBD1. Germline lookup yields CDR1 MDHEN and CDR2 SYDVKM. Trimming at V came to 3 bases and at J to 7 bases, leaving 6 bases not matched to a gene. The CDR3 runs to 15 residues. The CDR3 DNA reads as TGTGCCAGCAGTTTGGACAGGGGGGTTTCGCAGCCCCAGCATTTT. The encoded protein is CASSLDRGVSQPQHF. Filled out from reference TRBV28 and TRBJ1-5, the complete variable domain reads DVKVTQSSRYLVKRTGEKVFLECVQDMDHENMFWYRQDPGLGLRLIYFSYDVKMKEKGDIPEGYSVSREKKERFSLILESASTNQTSMYLCASSLDRGVSQPQHFGDGTRLSIL.

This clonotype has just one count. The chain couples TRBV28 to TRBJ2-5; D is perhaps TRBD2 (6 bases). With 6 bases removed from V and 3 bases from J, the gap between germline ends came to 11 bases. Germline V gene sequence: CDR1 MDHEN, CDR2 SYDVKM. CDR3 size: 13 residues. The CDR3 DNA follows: TGTGCCAGCAGGCGGGGTCGAAAAGAGACCCAGTACTTC. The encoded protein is CASRRGRKETQYF.

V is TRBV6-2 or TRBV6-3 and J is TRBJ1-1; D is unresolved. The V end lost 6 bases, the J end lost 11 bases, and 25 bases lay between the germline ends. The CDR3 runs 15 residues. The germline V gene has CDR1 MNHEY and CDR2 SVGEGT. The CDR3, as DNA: TGTGCCAGCAGCCGTCCGGTCGGGGTCGGTTACGGGGCTTTCTTT. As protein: CASSRPVGVGYGAFF.

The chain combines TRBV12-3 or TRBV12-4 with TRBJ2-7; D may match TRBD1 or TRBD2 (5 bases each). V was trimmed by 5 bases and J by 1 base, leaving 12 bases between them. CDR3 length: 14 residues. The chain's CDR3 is CASSRDGLSYEQYF. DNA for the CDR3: TGTGCCAGCAGTCGGGACGGACTGTCCTACGAGCAGTACTTC.

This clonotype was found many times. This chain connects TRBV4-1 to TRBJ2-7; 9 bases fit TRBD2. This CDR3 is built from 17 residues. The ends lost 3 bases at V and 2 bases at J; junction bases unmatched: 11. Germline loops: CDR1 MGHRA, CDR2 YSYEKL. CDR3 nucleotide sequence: TGCGCCAGCAGCCAGGTCAGCGGGGGGCCGCCTACCTACGAGCAGTACTTC. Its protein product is CASSQVSGGPPTYEQYF.

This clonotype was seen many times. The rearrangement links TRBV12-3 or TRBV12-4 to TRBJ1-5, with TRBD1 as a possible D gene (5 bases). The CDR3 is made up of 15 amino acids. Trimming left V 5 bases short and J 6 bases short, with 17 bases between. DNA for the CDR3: TGTGCCAGCAGTCCTCCAGGGAACCAAGGTCAGCCCCAGCATTTT. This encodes CASSPPGNQGQPQHF.

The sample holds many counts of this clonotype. CDR3 bases: TGTGCCAGCAGCTTATCGGCGGGAGTGGGAGATACGCAGTATTTT. Translation: CASSLSAGVGDTQYF. The chain has TRBV7-8 and TRBJ2-3; 7 positions agree with TRBD2. The germline V gene has CDR1 SGHVS and CDR2 FQNEAQ. The J segment lost 5 bases and the V segment lost 2 bases, leaving 7 bases of the junction unmatched. CDR3 size: 15 residues.

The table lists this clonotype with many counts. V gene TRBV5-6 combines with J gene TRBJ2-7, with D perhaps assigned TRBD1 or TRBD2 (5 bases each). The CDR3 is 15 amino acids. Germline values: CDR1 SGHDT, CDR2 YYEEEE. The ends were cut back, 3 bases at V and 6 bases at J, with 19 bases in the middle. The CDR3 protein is CASSYRAPGQSEQYF. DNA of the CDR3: TGTGCCAGCAGCTACCGGGCCCCGGGGCAGAGCGAGCAGTACTTC. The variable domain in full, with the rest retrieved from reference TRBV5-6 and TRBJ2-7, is DAGVTQSPTHLIKTRGQQVTLRCSPKSGHDTVSWYQQALGQGPQFIFQYYEEEERQRGNFPDRFSGHQFPNYSSELNVNALLLGDSALYLCASSYRAPGQSEQYFGPGTRLTVT.

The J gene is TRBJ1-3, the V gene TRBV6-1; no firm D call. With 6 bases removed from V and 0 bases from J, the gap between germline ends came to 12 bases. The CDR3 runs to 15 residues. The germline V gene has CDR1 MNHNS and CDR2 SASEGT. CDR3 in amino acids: CASSEPRLSGNTIYF. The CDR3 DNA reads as TGTGCCAGCAGCGAACCCCGTCTCTCTGGAAACACCATATATTTT.

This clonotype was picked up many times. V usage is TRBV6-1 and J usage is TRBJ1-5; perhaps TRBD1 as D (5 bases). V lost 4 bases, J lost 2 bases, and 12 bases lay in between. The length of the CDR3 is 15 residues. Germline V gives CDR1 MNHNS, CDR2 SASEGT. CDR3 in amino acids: CASSGQFGGNQPQHF. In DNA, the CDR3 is TGTGCCAGCAGTGGACAGTTTGGGGGCAATCAGCCCCAGCATTTT.

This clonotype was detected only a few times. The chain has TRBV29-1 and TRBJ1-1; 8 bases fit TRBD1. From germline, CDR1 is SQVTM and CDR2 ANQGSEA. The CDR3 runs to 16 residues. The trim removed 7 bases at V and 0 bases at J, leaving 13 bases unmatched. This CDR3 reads CSAVTILTGVNTEAFF. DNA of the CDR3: TGCAGCGCCGTGACCATCCTGACAGGGGTGAACACTGAAGCTTTCTTT.

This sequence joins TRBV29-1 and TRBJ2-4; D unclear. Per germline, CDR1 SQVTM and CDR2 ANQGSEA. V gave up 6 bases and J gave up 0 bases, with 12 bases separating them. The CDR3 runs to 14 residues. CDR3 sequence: CSVVDQLAKNIQYF. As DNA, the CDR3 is TGCAGCGTAGTCGACCAGCTAGCCAAAAACATTCAGTACTTC. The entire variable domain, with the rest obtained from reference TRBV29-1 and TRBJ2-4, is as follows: SAVISQKPSRDICQRGTSLTIQCQVDSQVTMMFWYRQQPGQSLTLIATANQGSEATYESGFVIDKFPISRPNLTFSTLTVSNMSPEDSSIYLCSVVDQLAKNIQYFGAGTRLSVL.

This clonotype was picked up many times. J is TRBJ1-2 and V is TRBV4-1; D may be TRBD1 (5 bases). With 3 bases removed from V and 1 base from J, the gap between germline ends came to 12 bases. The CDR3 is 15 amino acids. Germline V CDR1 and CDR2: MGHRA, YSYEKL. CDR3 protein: CASSHPGRINYGYTF. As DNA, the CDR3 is TGCGCCAGCAGCCACCCGGGACGTATTAACTATGGCTACACCTTC.

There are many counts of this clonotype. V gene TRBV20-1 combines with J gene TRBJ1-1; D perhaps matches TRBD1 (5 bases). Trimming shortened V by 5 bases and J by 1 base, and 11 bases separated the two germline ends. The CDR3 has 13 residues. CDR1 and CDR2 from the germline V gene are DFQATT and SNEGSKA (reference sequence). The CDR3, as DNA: TGCAGTGCTCCCCGGGGGTGGAACACTGAAGCTTTCTTT. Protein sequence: CSAPRGWNTEAFF.

CDR3 loop: CASSEMYGARTEAFF. The CDR3 nucleotides read TGTGCCAGCAGTGAAATGTACGGGGCACGGACTGAAGCTTTCTTT. The chain is built from TRBV6-1 and TRBJ1-1, with D perhaps matching TRBD1 (5 bases). Germline CDR1 reads MNHNS; CDR2 reads SASEGT. This CDR3 has 15 residues. V lost 2 bases and J lost 5, with 15 bases in between.

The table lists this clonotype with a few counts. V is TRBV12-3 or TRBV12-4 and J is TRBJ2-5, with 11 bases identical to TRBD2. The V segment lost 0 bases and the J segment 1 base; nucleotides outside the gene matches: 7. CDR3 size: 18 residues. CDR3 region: CASSLAKLAGVFQETQYF. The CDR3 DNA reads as TGTGCCAGCAGTTTAGCGAAACTAGCGGGAGTGTTCCAAGAGACCCAGTACTTC.

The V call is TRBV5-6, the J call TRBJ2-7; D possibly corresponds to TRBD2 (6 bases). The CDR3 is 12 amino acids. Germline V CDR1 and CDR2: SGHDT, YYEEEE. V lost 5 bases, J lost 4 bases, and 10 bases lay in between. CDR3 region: CASRSGRYEQYF. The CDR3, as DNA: TGTGCCAGCAGATCCGGGAGATACGAGCAGTACTTC.